This T cell receptor beta chain appears in the sequencing data of a study of tumor and adjacent non-tumor tissue in lung cancer. For the study at large: The cohort had around twelve adenocarcinoma, 2 squamous cell and 1 small cell patients.

In its sample, this clonotype was seen a few times. A much larger clone lies one base from this, so it may be a read error. The final CDR3 position lacks the conserved phenylalanine or tryptophan, pointing to a likely read error. A modified ARM-PCR protocol with three rounds of nested PCR amplified TCRbeta. TCRdb analysed the multiplex PCR reads with MiXCR anew, one entry per CDR3 protein. There are more than 70,000 distinct CDR3 sequences in the sample; around three fifths occur only once, and over 12% lies in the top ten. RNA was extracted from bulk tissue without any cell sorting. Sequenced input: lung tumor tissue. The clonotype originates from an older man with non-small cell lung cancer.

The chain's CDR3 is CSVRAGATSSYEQYS. CDR3 coding DNA: TGCAGCGTTCGTGCAGGGGCCACGAGCTCCTACGAGCAGTACTCC. The chain uses TRBV29-1 and TRBJ2-7, with TRBD1 as a possible D gene (6 bases). The CDR3 runs to 15 residues. The V end lost 5 bases, the J end lost 0 bases, and 17 bases lay between the germline ends. CDR1 and CDR2 (germline): SQVTM, ANQGSEA.